This is a list of T cell receptor beta chains from one sample in a study of CD8+CD57+ T cells in acquired aplastic anemia. TCRdb fed the reads into MiXCR, producing one record per CDR3 protein. The sample contains hundreds of thousands of distinct CDR3 sequences, 25% to 40% of which appear only once. Sequencing was carried out using sorted CD4+, CD8+, or CD8+CD57+ T cells (not recorded which) from PBMCs. Source of these receptors: a human donor with aplastic anemia. Both conserved end residues are part of each CDR3. Fields, in order: D gene, CDR3 length, clone size, V gene, J gene, CDR3 DNA, CDR3 protein. D genes are given only for firm matches. Expanded clones are given a class, and other clones once, few, many or no size at all.

.	12	.	TRBV10-1	TRBJ1-6	TGCGCCAGCAGTAGCCAGGGACCACCCCCCCACTTT	CASSSQGPPPHF
TRBD1	15	.	TRBV7-6	TRBJ2-7	TGTGCCAGCAGCTTAGACAGGGGGACCTACAATGAGCAGTACTTC	CASSLDRGTYNEQYF
.	15	few	TRBV30	TRBJ1-1	TGTGCCTGGAGGGATCTTTCTCTCGTGAGCACTGAAGCTTTCTTT	CAWRDLSLVSTEAFF
.	15	.	TRBV24-1	TRBJ1-5	TGTGCCTGGAGCGGGGGGGACGCTAGCAATCAGCCCCAGCATTTT	CAWSGGDASNQPQHF
TRBD1	14	.	TRBV2	TRBJ2-7	TGTGCCAGCAGTGGGGACAGGGGCTCCTACGAGCAGTACTTC	CASSGDRGSYEQYF
.	17	.	TRBV10-2	TRBJ2-5	TGTGCCAGCAGACTTGTTGCTGGGGGGAAGTACCAAGAGACCCAGTACTTC	CASRLVAGGKYQETQYF
.	14	.	TRBV6-5	TRBJ1-3	TGTGCCAGCAGTTACCCGGGGGGTCGGGACACCATATATTTT	CASSYPGGRDTIYF
TRBD1	14	.	TRBV15	TRBJ1-2	TGTGCCACCAGCAGCCGGCGGACAGGGGTAGGCTACACCTTC	CATSSRRTGVGYTF
.	14	many	TRBV9	TRBJ1-2	TGTGCCAGCAGCGTAGGAACAGGTGACTATGGCTACACCTTC	CASSVGTGDYGYTF
TRBD2	16	many	TRBV24-1	TRBJ2-3	TGTGCCACCAGCGATGGGAGAGCGGGAGGCGCAGATACGCAGTATTTT	CATSDGRAGGADTQYF
TRBD2	15	few	TRBV5-6	TRBJ2-7	TGTGCCAGCAGCTTAGGACTAGCGTTAACCTACGAGCAGTACTTC	CASSLGLALTYEQYF
TRBD1	19	.	TRBV4-1	TRBJ1-3	TGCGCCAGCAGCCAAGTCGGGACAGGGAAGGCAGACTCTGGAAACACCATATATTTT	CASSQVGTGKADSGNTIYF
.	12	once	TRBV7-2	TRBJ2-3	TGTGCCAGCAGTCAAGTTGTGGATACGCAGTATTTT	CASSQVVDTQYF
TRBD2	19	.	TRBV5-1	TRBJ2-1	TGCGCCAGCAGCTTAGGGACTAGCGGGGGGCAAGTAATGAACAATGAGCAGTTCTTC	CASSLGTSGGQVMNNEQFF
.	15	.	TRBV24-1	TRBJ2-2	TGTGCCACCAGTGTTTCCGGGCCGAACACCGGGGAGCTGTTTTTT	CATSVSGPNTGELFF
TRBD1	14	.	TRBV18	TRBJ1-1	TGTGCCAGCTCACCAACAGGGGCAAGCCCTGAAGCTTTCTTT	CASSPTGASPEAFF
TRBD2	17	.	TRBV10-3	TRBJ2-1	TGTGCCAGCAGCTCAGACCCCGGGCGGGGGGGCCTGAATGAGCAGTTCTTC	CASSSDPGRGGLNEQFF
TRBD1	14	.	TRBV12-3/TRBV12-4	TRBJ1-1	TGTGCCAGCAGTTATAGGGGGCACCAGACTGAAGCTTTCTTT	CASSYRGHQTEAFF
.	15	once	TRBV9	TRBJ2-5	TGTGCCAGCAGTGCTAGTACGACAGGTCAAGAGACCCAGTACTTC	CASSASTTGQETQYF
.	14	many	TRBV7-2	TRBJ2-5	TGTGCCAGCAGGTCACGGGACGGGCAAGAGACCCAGTACTTC	CASRSRDGQETQYF
.	15	.	TRBV27	TRBJ1-6	TGTGCCAGCAGTTTATTAGGGCAGGGAAATTCACCCCTCCACTTT	CASSLLGQGNSPLHF
TRBD2	17	.	TRBV14	TRBJ2-1	TGTGCCAGCAGCTCTGGACTAGCGGTTAGCTCCTACAATGAGCAGTTCTTC	CASSSGLAVSSYNEQFF
.	14	.	TRBV10-2	TRBJ1-4	TGCGCCAGCATGTTAGGAGGAACTAATGAAAAACTGTTTTTT	CASMLGGTNEKLFF
.	13	.	TRBV6-2/TRBV6-3	TRBJ1-2	TGTGCCAGCAGCCCCACAGGGATGGGAGGCTACACCTTC	CASSPTGMGGYTF
.	12	many	TRBV11-2	TRBJ2-7	TGTGCCAGCAGCTTAGTCCCCACTCGGCAGTACTTC	CASSLVPTRQYF
.	14	.	TRBV10-3	TRBJ2-7	TGTGCCATCAGTGGGTCGTGGGAGGCCTACGAGCAGTACTTC	CAISGSWEAYEQYF
.	12	few	TRBV2	TRBJ1-1	TGTGCCAGCACCAGTTTGGCAACTGAAGCTTTCTTT	CASTSLATEAFF
.	16	.	TRBV7-3	TRBJ2-1	TGTGCCAGCAGTCCCGGCGAAAGAAGCTCCTACAATGAGCAGTTCTTC	CASSPGERSSYNEQFF
TRBD1	13	few	TRBV29-1	TRBJ1-1	TGCAGCGCCGGACAGGGGGTGAACACTGAAGCTTTCTTT	CSAGQGVNTEAFF
TRBD1	15	.	TRBV20-1	TRBJ2-1	TGCAGTGCTAGAGGGGTCAGGGGGCGCGACAATGAGCAGTTCTTC	CSARGVRGRDNEQFF
TRBD2	15	.	TRBV4-2	TRBJ2-2	TGTGCCAGCAGTAGCGGGGGGTGGAACACCGGGGAGCTGTTTTTT	CASSSGGWNTGELFF
TRBD2	17	few	TRBV20-1	TRBJ2-5	TGCAGTGCTAGTATTGGTAGCGGGGGGGCAAATCGGGAGACCCAGTACTTC	CSASIGSGGANRETQYF
.	14	.	TRBV5-6	TRBJ2-7	TGTGCCAGCAGCTTGACAGGGCAGACCTACGAGCAGTACTTC	CASSLTGQTYEQYF
TRBD2	15	few	TRBV20-1	TRBJ2-7	TGCAGTGCTAGAGATTCCGCGGGAGTGACCTACGAGCAGTACTTC	CSARDSAGVTYEQYF
TRBD1	19	many	TRBV7-2	TRBJ1-6	TGTGCCAGCAGCCTGACCGGAAGGACAGGGGGTCGTGTCAATTCACCCCTCCACTTT	CASSLTGRTGGRVNSPLHF
.	18	.	TRBV7-3	TRBJ2-2	TGTGCCAGCAGCTTAATACCCCCGAGCACCACGAACACCGGGGAGCTGTTTTTT	CASSLIPPSTTNTGELFF
.	12	.	TRBV6-6	TRBJ1-1	TGTGCCAGCACGGGAATGAACACTGAAGCTTTCTTT	CASTGMNTEAFF